Given below is one T cell receptor (beta chain) in context. This sample was included in a study of shared clonotypes between healthy human individuals. Authors' data handling: As immunoSEQ supplied junction-only sequences (without quality scores), filtering differed. Some clones are missing from TCRdb's copy, which holds only in-frame ones; the method was immunoSEQ multiplex PCR. That table is the source of V, J and clone size, and D and trimming were worked out from the DNA. Of under 1,100,000 clones in the sample, more than 60% were seen once. The receptor was isolated from a man between 18 and 29 years old in good health. Sequencing was performed on memory CD4+ T cells sorted from blood. Subset noted: CD45RA-negative fraction.

CDR3 DNA: TGTGCCAGCAGTTACGGACACTCCCCCCCCTACGAGCAGTACTTC. This encodes CASSYGHSPPYEQYF. The chain joins TRBV27 to TRBJ2-7, with D possibly matching TRBD1 (5 bases). The CDR3 is 15 residues long. Germline CDR1 reads MNHEY; CDR2 reads SMNVEV (reference sequence). V was cut by 4 bases and J by 2 bases, with 15 bases left in between.